The 30 T cell receptor beta chains given below trace back to one sample, sequenced in a study of shared clonotypes between healthy human individuals. Generated by immunoSEQ multiplex PCR, the TCRdb table keeps only in-frame clones and is missing some. The sample has over a million clones; 75% to 80% are singletons. What was sequenced was memory CD4+ T cells from PBMCs. The subset was: CD45RA-negative fraction. All receptors derive from a young man in good health. Some clones in this sample may be carry-over from other donors' samples.

About this clone: The junction departs from germline at one end; a sequencing error may be responsible. This rearrangement joins TRBV7-9 to TRBJ2-7, with 8 bases aligning to TRBD2. CDR3 length: 13 residues. CDR1 and CDR2 (germline): SEHNR, FQNEAQ (reference sequence). The CDR3: CASSSWLAGRPTF. DNA for the CDR3: TGTGCCAGCAGCTCTTGGCTAGCGGGCCGCCCCACCTTC.

The rearrangement joins TRBV7-3 to TRBJ1-5; possible D gene TRBD1, 6 bases. V lost 5 bases and J 4 bases, leaving 9 bases between the germline ends. The CDR3 runs 13 residues. Germline assignment: CDR1 SGHTA and CDR2 FQGTGA. CDR3 nucleotide sequence: TGTGCCAGCAGCCAGGGGAATAATCAGCCCCAGCATTTT. It codes for CASSQGNNQPQHF.

This chain joins TRBV30 and TRBJ2-5; D remains unclear. This CDR3 has 12 amino acids. CDR1 and CDR2 (germline): GTSNPN, SVGIG (reference sequence). V was clipped by 1 base and J by 5 bases, with 8 bases between them. This CDR3 reads CAWSGARETQYF. The CDR3 bases are TGTGCCTGGAGTGGGGCCAGGGAGACCCAGTACTTC.

This chain joins TRBV4-1 and TRBJ2-1; D unclear. The CDR3 runs to 17 residues. Trimming removed 0 bases at V and 2 bases at J, with 14 bases between. Germline V gene lookup returns CDR1 MGHRA and CDR2 YSYEKL. CDR3 sequence reads: CASSQDSATKPYNEQFF. The CDR3 DNA sequence: TGCGCCAGCAGCCAAGATTCAGCAACTAAACCCTACAATGAGCAGTTCTTC.

A few counts support this clone. The rearrangement uses TRBV30 and TRBJ1-5; D is uncertain. Trimming stripped 0 bases from V and 3 bases from J, with 9 bases between. Looked up from germline, CDR1 is GTSNPN and CDR2 is SVGIG (reference sequence). CDR3 size: 14 residues. This CDR3 is CAWSVSTANQPQHF. CDR3 coding DNA: TGTGCCTGGAGTGTTAGTACAGCCAATCAGCCCCAGCATTTT.

The V and J genes are TRBV7-6 and TRBJ2-7; no reliable D call. V lost 6 bases and J 5 bases, leaving 5 bases between the germline ends. The CDR3 length is 10 residues. Germline lookup yields CDR1 SGHVS and CDR2 FNYEAQ. Here the CDR3 DNA reads TGTGCCAGCAGTGCCCACGAGCAGTACTTC. Translating it yields CASSAHEQYF.

The V and J genes are TRBV28 and TRBJ1-2, with a possible D match to TRBD1 (5 bases). Germline V gives CDR1 MDHEN, CDR2 SYDVKM. The CDR3 consists of 14 residues. Trimming took 2 bases from V and 4 from J, leaving 11 bases between them. In nucleotides, the CDR3 is TGTGCCAGCAGTTTAACCGGGGCAGTCTATGGCTACACCTTC. Its protein product is CASSLTGAVYGYTF.

The chain links TRBV9 to TRBJ2-2, with TRBD2 matching over 9 bases. Looked up from germline, CDR1 is SGDLS and CDR2 is YYNGEE. The CDR3 sequence is 16 residues long. Unmatched junction bases numbered 8, after V lost 1 base and J lost 7 bases. In DNA, the CDR3 is TGTGCCAGCAGCGTAATTGGTCTAGCGGGATTCGGGGAGCTGTTTTTT. Amino acid sequence: CASSVIGLAGFGELFF.

In its sample, this clone was seen many times. This chain joins TRBV5-1 and TRBJ1-3; 7 nucleotides match TRBD1. V trimming: 4 bases; J trimming: 5 bases; junction bases outside the gene matches: 9. The CDR3 contains 15 residues. Germline CDR1 SGHRS, CDR2 YFSETQ. DNA for the CDR3: TGCGCCAGCAGCGCTGGCCAGGGGGACAGAAACACCATATATTTT. Its protein product is CASSAGQGDRNTIYF. Filled out from reference TRBV5-1 and TRBJ1-3, the complete variable domain reads KAGVTQTPRYLIKTRGQQVTLSCSPISGHRSVSWYQQTPGQGLQFLFEYFSETQRNKGNFPGRFSGRQFSNSRSEMNVSTLELGDSALYLCASSAGQGDRNTIYFGEGSWLTVV.

The gene calls are TRBV7-6 and TRBJ2-1; possibly TRBD1 for D (5 bases). Between the trimmed V and J ends, which lost 1 base and 9 bases, there was a span of 13 bases. CDR3 length equals 14 residues. Germline CDR1 and CDR2: SGHVS and FNYEAQ. The CDR3 reads CASSLVGAEGEQFF. CDR3 sequence (DNA): TGTGCCAGCAGCTTAGTTGGGGCCGAAGGTGAGCAGTTCTTC.

The chain links TRBV5-1 to TRBJ2-7, with 7 positions matching TRBD2. Germline V gene data show CDR1 as SGHRS and CDR2 as YFSETQ. The CDR3 runs to 14 residues. The ends lost 7 bases at V and 1 base at J; junction bases unmatched: 8. The CDR3 bases are TGCGCCAGCCGGCTGGCGGGAGTTTCCTACGAGCAGTACTTC. Translation gives CASRLAGVSYEQYF.

V and J are TRBV28 and TRBJ2-2, with 8 bases aligning to TRBD1. CDR1 and CDR2 from the germline V gene are MDHEN and SYDVKM. V lost 6 bases and J lost 4; bases outside the gene matches: 4. This CDR3 is built from 14 residues. The CDR3 here is CASRGQASTGELFF. Here the CDR3 DNA reads TGTGCCAGCAGGGGACAGGCGTCCACCGGGGAGCTGTTTTTT.

This sequence joins TRBV30 and TRBJ2-1; 8 bases are shared with TRBD2. Germline CDR1 and CDR2: GTSNPN and SVGIG (reference sequence). The trim removed 1 base at V and 9 bases at J, leaving 5 bases unmatched. This CDR3 comprises 13 residues. The CDR3 loop reads CAWSGGLGFEQFF. The CDR3, as DNA: TGTGCCTGGAGTGGGGGACTAGGCTTTGAGCAGTTCTTC.

The chain employs TRBV5-1 and TRBJ2-1; D not certain. Deletions cut 3 bases from V and 1 base from J, with 11 bases between. The CDR3 length is 15 residues. In germline, CDR1 is SGHRS, CDR2 YFSETQ. CDR3 in DNA: TGCGCCAGCAGCTCCGACGGAGTTTCCTACAATGAGCAGTTCTTC. Protein sequence: CASSSDGVSYNEQFF.

Comment on this clone: The sample has other DNA sequences that encode this CDR3 too. The rearrangement links TRBV27 to TRBJ2-1; maybe TRBD1 (5 bases). This CDR3 comprises 14 residues. V lost 6 bases, J lost 4 bases, and 13 bases lay in between. CDR1 and CDR2 from the germline V gene are MNHEY and SMNVEV (reference sequence). CDR3 protein: CASRRGFWYNEQFF. CDR3 sequence (DNA): TGTGCCAGCAGAAGGGGCTTTTGGTACAATGAGCAGTTCTTC.

The chain carries TRBV7-2 and TRBJ2-3; D might be TRBD2 (5 bases). CDR3 length: 14 residues. Germline V gives CDR1 SGHTA, CDR2 FQGNSA. The V gene lost 5 bases and the J gene lost 1 base, with 10 bases spanning the gap. This CDR3 reads CASSRAGGTDTQYF. The DNA of the CDR3 is TGTGCCAGCAGCCGCGCCGGGGGCACAGATACGCAGTATTTT. Combining the CDR3 with reference TRBV7-2 and TRBJ2-3 gives the whole variable domain GAGVSQSPSNKVTEKGKDVELRCDPISGHTALYWYRQSLGQGLEFLIYFQGNSAPDKSGLPSDRFSAERTGGSVSTLTIQRTQQEDSAVYLCASSRAGGTDTQYFGPGTRLTVL.

The V and J genes are TRBV5-8 and TRBJ2-1; possibly TRBD1 for D (5 bases). Germline V lookup: CDR1 SGHTS, CDR2 YDEGEE. V gave up 1 base and J gave up 0 bases, with 17 bases separating them. This CDR3 comprises 18 residues. The CDR3 loop reads CASSLRQGTLSSYNEQFF. The CDR3 bases are TGTGCCAGCAGCTTGAGGCAGGGTACATTGAGCTCCTACAATGAGCAGTTCTTC.

V is TRBV29-1 and J is TRBJ2-3; D possibly corresponds to TRBD2 (5 bases). CDR3 length: 13 amino acids. Germline CDR1 is SQVTM and CDR2 is ANQGSEA. The V gene lost 7 bases and the J gene lost 5 bases, with 16 bases spanning the gap. In DNA form, the CDR3 reads TGCAGCGGGGGAGCTCTACGAGGAGATACGCAGTATTTT. Translation: CSGGALRGDTQYF.

This chain uses TRBV6-1 with TRBJ1-2, with D perhaps matching TRBD1 (6 bases). The CDR3 extends over 14 amino acids. CDR1 and CDR2 from the germline V gene are MNHNS and SASEGT. V lost 3 bases and J 0 bases, leaving 8 bases between the germline ends. The CDR3 region is CASSEQGSNYGYTF. CDR3 sequence (DNA): TGTGCCAGCAGTGAGCAGGGGTCTAACTATGGCTACACCTTC.

The sample holds one count of this clone. Different DNA sequences within this sample yield the same CDR3. The chain carries TRBV4-2 and TRBJ2-3; 10 nucleotides line up with TRBD2. Germline assignment: CDR1 LGHNA and CDR2 YNFKEQ. Trimming removed 4 bases from V and 1 base from J; junction bases left unmatched: 2. The CDR3 loop spans 15 amino acids. Here the CDR3 reads CASSPGLAGTDTQYF. DNA of the CDR3: TGTGCCAGCAGCCCCGGACTAGCGGGCACAGATACGCAGTATTTT.

This sequence joins TRBV19 and TRBJ1-5; TRBD1 agrees at 7 bases. The germline CDR1 and CDR2 sequences are LNHDA and SQIVND (reference sequence). Losses at the gene ends were 3 bases for V and 6 bases for J; bases not matched to a gene: 5. The CDR3 spans 14 residues. The DNA of the CDR3 is TGTGCCAGTAGTATTCTCCAGGGGGTTCAGCCCCAGCATTTT. Its translation is CASSILQGVQPQHF.

The table lists this clone with a few counts. The chain has TRBV30 and TRBJ1-2; no firm D call. Trimming took 3 bases from V and 3 from J, leaving 5 bases between them. The CDR3 has 11 amino acids. Germline values: CDR1 GTSNPN, CDR2 SVGIG (reference sequence). The CDR3 nucleotides read TGTGCCTGGAGGGGTGACTATGGCTACACCTTC. Its translation: CAWRGDYGYTF.

The V and J genes are TRBV7-2 and TRBJ1-3; 7 bases fit TRBD1. This CDR3 region has 16 residues. Per the germline V gene, CDR1 is SGHTA and CDR2 is FQGNSA. V dropped 5 bases and J dropped 0; count of bases not matched to a gene: 7. The CDR3 bases are TGTGCCAGCAGCCCCAAGACAGGGACCTCTGGAAACACCATATATTTT. Translation: CASSPKTGTSGNTIYF.

This clone has just one count. This chain connects TRBV2 to TRBJ2-1; TRBD2 aligns across 9 bases. With V trimmed by 5 bases and J by 8 bases, 13 bases remained unmatched. The CDR3 runs to 16 residues. Germline values: CDR1 SNHLY, CDR2 FYNNEI. CDR3 loop: CASSYLSSGIGDEQFF. The CDR3 DNA reads as TGTGCCAGCAGTTATCTGTCTAGCGGGATCGGGGATGAGCAGTTCTTC.

V usage is TRBV10-3 and J usage is TRBJ2-5, with D hard to call. V dropped 10 bases and J dropped 0 bases, with 9 bases sitting between them. The CDR3 totals 12 residues. Germline V CDR1 and CDR2: ENHRY, SYGVKD. The CDR3: CATTFDQETQYF. In nucleotides, the CDR3 is TGTGCCACCACCTTTGACCAAGAGACCCAGTACTTC.

V usage is TRBV28 and J usage is TRBJ2-3; D is tentatively TRBD1 or TRBD2 (5 bases each). Trimming cost V 6 bases and J 0 bases, with 28 bases left between them. In germline, CDR1 is MDHEN, CDR2 SYDVKM. The length of the CDR3 is 20 residues. The CDR3 here is CASRGRDGPFSTPSTDTQYF. The CDR3 DNA is TGTGCCAGCAGGGGCCGGGACGGGCCTTTTAGTACTCCTAGCACAGATACGCAGTATTTT.

The chain has TRBV10-2 and TRBJ2-1, with D perhaps being TRBD1 or TRBD2 (5 bases each). Germline values: CDR1 WSHSY, CDR2 SAAADI. CDR3 length: 13 residues. Trimming pared 6 bases from V and 4 bases from J, leaving 10 bases between. CDR3: CASSRDPYNEQFF. In nucleotides, the CDR3 is TGCGCCAGCAGCCGGGACCCTTACAATGAGCAGTTCTTC.

The V call is TRBV28, the J call TRBJ2-7, with 8 positions matching TRBD1. The CDR3 consists of 13 residues. Trimming at V came to 7 bases and at J to 3 bases, leaving 5 bases not matched to a gene. Germline loops: CDR1 MDHEN, CDR2 SYDVKM. CDR3 amino acids: CASTQGAYYEQYF. The CDR3, as DNA: TGTGCCAGCACCCAGGGGGCCTACTACGAGCAGTACTTC.

This clone was detected a few times. The chain's CDR3 is CASSLFRQGGNEKLFF. The CDR3 nucleotides are TGTGCCAGCAGTTTATTTCGGCAGGGGGGAAATGAAAAACTGTTTTTT. This chain connects TRBV27 to TRBJ1-4; TRBD1 matches at 7 bases. V lost 1 base and J lost 5; bases outside the gene matches: 7. The CDR3 loop spans 16 amino acids. Per the germline V gene, CDR1 is MNHEY and CDR2 is SMNVEV (reference sequence).

This clone was found many times. The rearrangement links TRBV15 to TRBJ2-1, with 8 nucleotides matching TRBD2. The V segment lost 8 bases and the J segment 7 bases; nucleotides outside the gene matches: 10. Germline V lookup: CDR1 LNHNV, CDR2 YYDKDF (reference sequence). This CDR3 has 14 amino acids. CDR3 protein: CATSGGARSNEQFF. The CDR3 nucleotides read TGTGCCACCTCCGGGGGGGCCCGTTCAAATGAGCAGTTCTTC.